The source of this TCR beta chain is a study of T-cell memory formation after mild COVID-19 (dated by TCRdb to about 2021). For context, the study as a whole: Most TCR sequence clusters were specific to one of the two donors. T-cell clones expanding and contracting after mild COVID-19 in a couple of donors were tracked by longitudinal TCRalpha and TCRbeta repertoire sequencing. The cohort comprised two young, previously healthy adult volunteers, one female and one male.

In this sample, this clonotype turned up a few times. No cognate antigen has been identified for it. No base quality values were provided; no much bigger clone lies one nucleotide off. PBMCs were isolated by Ficoll-Paque density gradient centrifugation. At the junction V is shortened by 1 base and J by 13 bases, with 15 bases in between. The CDR3 sequence holds 13 residues, the cysteine and phenylalanine included. The CDR3 DNA has 39 bases and is translated from base 1. CDR1 and CDR2 are read off the germline V gene (reference sequence) as LNHNV and YYDKDF. The listed sequencing device is Illumina NovaSeq 6000. TCRalpha and TCRbeta cDNA libraries were constructed by 5'RACE with constant-segment primers, with sample barcodes and unique molecular identifiers being introduced. Trizol reagent was used to extract RNA from every sample. The libraries were amplified in two PCR steps, and the second step added a second sample barcode and Illumina TruSeq adapters. Sequencing of libraries was performed on an Illumina NovaSeq with 2 x 150 bp paired-end reads. The paper's data handling went like this. The reads were demultiplexed and collapsed into UMI-guided consensus sequences using migec v1.2.7. Using mixcr v2.1.11, the UMI consensuses were aligned to TRA and TRB V and J templates and assembled into clonotypes. A clonotype was counted as expanded or contracted only if both edgeR and NoisET called the change significant, with noise models trained on biological replicates. For edgeR calls, a false discovery rate-adjusted p below 0.01 and a log2 fold-change threshold of 1 were applied. As an exploratory analysis of dynamics, PCA with hierarchical clustering was applied to max-normalized trajectories of the 1000 most abundant clonotypes. Separately sequenced CD4+ and CD8+ repertoires were used to assign the CD4 or CD8 phenotype of responding clones. TCRdb itself trimmed the public reads at Q25 with fastp, ran MiXCR and retained productive beta chains. Under each unique CDR3 protein, matching rows form one entry showing the most common genes and DNA. The V and J calls and clone size come from TCRdb's table, not from the authors' own analysis. The sample has 150,000 to 200,000 distinct CDR3 sequences on record, 13% of them singletons. Jointly, the top ten make up approximately 3.6% of the sample.

The paper as a whole reports these results and caveats: Some responding clones were detected in pre-infection memory, which suggested that pre-existing cross-reactive memory T cells had joined the SARS-CoV-2 response. From day 15 to 85, contracting clones showed balanced CD4/CD8 phenotypes, whereas a second wave of clones that expanded from day 15 to 37 leaned towards CD4+. The second-wave clones that peaked on day 37 were not confirmed to be SARS-CoV-2 specific. Contracting CD4+ clones were located mainly in the CM and EM memory subsets, whereas CD8+ clones were found to be enriched in EMRA. The study covered only a couple of mild cases, and larger cohorts including severe cases with pre-infection samples were considered necessary.

The chain is assembled from TRBV15 and TRBJ2-3; the D segment might be TRBD1 or TRBD2, since each matches 5 bases. Sample: PBMCs or a T cell subset sorted from them (not recorded which). This TCR came from a man between 18 and 35 years old who had mild COVID-19 (a few samples of this study predate the infection). The sample titles of this study are shuffled in the database, so cell type and time point are left out; the donor was told from shared clones. The CDR3 region reads CATSRVGPGPKYF. The nucleotide sequence reads as follows: TGTGCCACCAGCAGAGTCGGACCGGGGCCCAAGTATTTT.